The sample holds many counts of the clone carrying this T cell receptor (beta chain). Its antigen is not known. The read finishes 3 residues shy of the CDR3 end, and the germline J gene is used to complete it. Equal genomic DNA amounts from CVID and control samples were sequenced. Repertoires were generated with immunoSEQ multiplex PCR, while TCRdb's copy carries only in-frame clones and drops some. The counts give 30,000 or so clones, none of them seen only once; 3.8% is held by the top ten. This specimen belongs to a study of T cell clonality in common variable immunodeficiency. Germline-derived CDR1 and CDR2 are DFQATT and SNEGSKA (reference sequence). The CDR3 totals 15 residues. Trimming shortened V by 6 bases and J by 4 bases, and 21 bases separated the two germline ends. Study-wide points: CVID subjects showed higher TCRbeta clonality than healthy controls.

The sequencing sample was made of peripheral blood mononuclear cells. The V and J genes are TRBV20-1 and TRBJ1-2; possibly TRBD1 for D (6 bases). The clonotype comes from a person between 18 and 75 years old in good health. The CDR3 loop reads CSAPANVQGAYGYTF. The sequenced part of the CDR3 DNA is TGCAGTGCCCCTGCTAATGTACAGGGCGCCTATGGC.